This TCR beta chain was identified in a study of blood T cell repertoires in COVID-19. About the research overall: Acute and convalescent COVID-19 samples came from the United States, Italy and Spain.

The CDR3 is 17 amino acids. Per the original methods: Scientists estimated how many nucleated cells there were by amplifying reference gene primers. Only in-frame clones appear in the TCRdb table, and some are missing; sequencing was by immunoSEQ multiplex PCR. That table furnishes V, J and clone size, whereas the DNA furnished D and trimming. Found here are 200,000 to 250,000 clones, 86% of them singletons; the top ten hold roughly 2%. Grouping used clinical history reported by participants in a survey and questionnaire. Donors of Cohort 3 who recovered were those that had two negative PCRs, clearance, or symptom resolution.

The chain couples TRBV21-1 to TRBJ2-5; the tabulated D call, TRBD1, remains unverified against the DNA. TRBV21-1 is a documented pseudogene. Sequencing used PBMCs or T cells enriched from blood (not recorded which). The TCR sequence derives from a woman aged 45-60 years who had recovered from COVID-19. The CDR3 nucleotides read TGTGCCAGCAGCCAAACGCAACAGGGACAGGGTCCGGAGACCCAGTACTTC. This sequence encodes CASSQTQQGQGPETQYF.